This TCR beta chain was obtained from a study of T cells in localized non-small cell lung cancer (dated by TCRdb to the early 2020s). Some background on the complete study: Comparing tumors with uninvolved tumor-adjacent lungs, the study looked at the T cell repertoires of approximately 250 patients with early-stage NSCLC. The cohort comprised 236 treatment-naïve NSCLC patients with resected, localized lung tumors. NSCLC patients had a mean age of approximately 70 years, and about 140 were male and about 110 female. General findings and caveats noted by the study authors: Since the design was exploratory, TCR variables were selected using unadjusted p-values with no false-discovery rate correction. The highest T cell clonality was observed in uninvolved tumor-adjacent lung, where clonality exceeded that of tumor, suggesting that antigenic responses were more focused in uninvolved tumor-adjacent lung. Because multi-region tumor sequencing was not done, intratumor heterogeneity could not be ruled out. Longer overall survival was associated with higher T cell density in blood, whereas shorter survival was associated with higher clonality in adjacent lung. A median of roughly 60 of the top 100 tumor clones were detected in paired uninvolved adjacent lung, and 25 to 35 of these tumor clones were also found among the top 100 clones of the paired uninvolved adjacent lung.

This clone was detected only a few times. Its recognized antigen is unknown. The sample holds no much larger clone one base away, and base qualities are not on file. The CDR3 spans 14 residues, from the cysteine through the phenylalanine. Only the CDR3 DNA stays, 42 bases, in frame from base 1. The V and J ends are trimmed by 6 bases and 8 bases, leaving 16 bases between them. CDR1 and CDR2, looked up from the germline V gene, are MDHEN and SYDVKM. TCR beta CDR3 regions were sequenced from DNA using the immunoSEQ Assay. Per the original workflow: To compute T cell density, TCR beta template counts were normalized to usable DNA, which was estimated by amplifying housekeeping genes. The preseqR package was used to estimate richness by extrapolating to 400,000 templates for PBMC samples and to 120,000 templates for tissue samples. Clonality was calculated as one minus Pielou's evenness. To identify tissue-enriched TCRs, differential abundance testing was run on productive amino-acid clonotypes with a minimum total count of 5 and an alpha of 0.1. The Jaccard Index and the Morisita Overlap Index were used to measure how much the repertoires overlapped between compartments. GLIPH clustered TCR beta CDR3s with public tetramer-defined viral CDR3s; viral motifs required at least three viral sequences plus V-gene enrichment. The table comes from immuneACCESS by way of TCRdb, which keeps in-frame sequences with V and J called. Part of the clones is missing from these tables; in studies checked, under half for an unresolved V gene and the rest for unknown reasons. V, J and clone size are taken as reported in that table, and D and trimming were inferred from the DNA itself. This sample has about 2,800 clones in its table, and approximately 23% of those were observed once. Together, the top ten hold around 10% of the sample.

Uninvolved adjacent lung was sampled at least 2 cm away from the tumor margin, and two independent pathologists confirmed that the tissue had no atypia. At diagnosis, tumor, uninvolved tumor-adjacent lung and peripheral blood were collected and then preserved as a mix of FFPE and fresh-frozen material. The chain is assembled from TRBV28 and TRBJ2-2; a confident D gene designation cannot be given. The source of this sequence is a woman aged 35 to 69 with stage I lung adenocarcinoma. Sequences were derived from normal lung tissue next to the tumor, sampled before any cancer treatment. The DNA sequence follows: TGTGCCAGCAGACCCCTAAGCCCCCGGGGGGAGCTGTTTTTT. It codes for CASRPLSPRGELFF.